These 30 T cell receptor beta chains were sequenced from one sample in a study of control samples from healthy donors and cancer patients. Sequencing was performed with immunoSEQ multiplex PCR; in TCRdb, only in-frame clones are kept and a portion is missing. The profile covers about 190,000 clones, with 90% to 95% appearing a single time and more than 1.1% taken by the ten largest. Sample: blood. These receptors all stem from a man between 18 and 35 years old in good health.

The genes are TRBV5-1 and TRBJ1-5; D is unresolved. The CDR3 loop spans 14 amino acids. Germline CDR1 reads SGHRS; CDR2 reads YFSETQ. The ends were cut back, 0 bases at V and 7 bases at J, with 11 bases in the middle. CDR3 sequence reads: CASSLDGLGQPQHF. For the CDR3, the DNA is TGCGCCAGCAGCTTGGATGGGTTGGGCCAGCCCCAGCATTTT. Supplemented by reference TRBV5-1 and TRBJ1-5, the full variable domain reads KAGVTQTPRYLIKTRGQQVTLSCSPISGHRSVSWYQQTPGQGLQFLFEYFSETQRNKGNFPGRFSGRQFSNSRSEMNVSTLELGDSALYLCASSLDGLGQPQHFGDGTRLSIL.

This clone came up a few times. This chain connects TRBV5-1 to TRBJ2-2; D unresolved. The CDR3 covers 15 residues. V was trimmed by 1 base and J by 1 base, leaving 8 bases between them. Germline V lookup: CDR1 SGHRS, CDR2 YFSETQ. The CDR3 sequence is CASSLRPENTGELFF. CDR3 DNA sequence: TGCGCCAGCAGCTTGCGGCCTGAGAACACCGGGGAGCTGTTTTTT.

The V and J genes are TRBV18 and TRBJ2-2; D is unclear. The CDR3 runs 12 residues. Looked up from germline, CDR1 is KGHSH and CDR2 is LQKENI. The V end was cut by 3 bases, the J end by 5 bases, with 4 bases between. The CDR3 sequence is CASSPETGELFF. In DNA form, the CDR3 reads TGTGCCAGCTCACCCGAGACCGGGGAGCTGTTTTTT.

The chain links TRBV5-4 to TRBJ1-1; unclear D gene. Per germline, CDR1 SGHNT and CDR2 YYREEE (reference sequence). V was shortened by 1 base and J by 2 bases, with 3 bases between the two germline ends. The CDR3 spans 12 residues. CDR3 bases: TGTGCCAGCAGCTTGTATAACACTGAAGCTTTCTTT. This sequence encodes CASSLYNTEAFF.

The V and J genes are TRBV29-1 and TRBJ1-4; weak D call: TRBD1 (5 bases). Germline CDR1 is SQVTM and CDR2 is ANQGSEA. The CDR3 extends over 13 amino acids. V was clipped by 7 bases and J by 3 bases, with 12 bases between them. The CDR3 DNA follows: TGCAGCGCTGCCGACAGCGCTAATGAAAAACTGTTTTTT. Its protein is CSAADSANEKLFF.

This clone was counted a few times. This rearrangement joins TRBV6-5 to TRBJ1-1; 7 nucleotides line up with TRBD1. The CDR3 loop spans 16 amino acids. J lost 1 base, V lost 4 bases, and 9 bases had no gene match. Germline assignment: CDR1 MNHEY and CDR2 SVGAGI. CDR3 bases: TGTGCCAGCAGTTCCAACAGGGGCCGCGGGAACACTGAAGCTTTCTTT. This codes for CASSSNRGRGNTEAFF.

The CDR3 reads CASSLRGGKNQPQHF. CDR3 coding DNA: TGTGCCAGCAGTCTACGAGGGGGCAAAAATCAGCCCCAGCATTTT. V usage is TRBV28 and J usage is TRBJ1-5; 7 bases align to TRBD1. J lost 4 bases, V lost 5 bases, and 8 bases had no gene match. Germline V gene lookup returns CDR1 MDHEN and CDR2 SYDVKM. The CDR3 is 15 amino acids. Full variable domain (missing parts from reference TRBV28 and TRBJ1-5): DVKVTQSSRYLVKRTGEKVFLECVQDMDHENMFWYRQDPGLGLRLIYFSYDVKMKEKGDIPEGYSVSREKKERFSLILESASTNQTSMYLCASSLRGGKNQPQHFGDGTRLSIL.

V is TRBV9 and J is TRBJ1-1; D call uncertain. Germline V gives CDR1 SGDLS, CDR2 YYNGEE. The germline V and J ends were trimmed by 0 bases and 5 bases, with 8 bases remaining between them. The length of the CDR3 is 13 residues. CDR3 amino acids: CASSVEEGTEAFF. The CDR3 nucleotides are TGTGCCAGCAGCGTAGAGGAGGGAACTGAAGCTTTCTTT.

This sequence joins TRBV5-3 and TRBJ1-1, with D possibly matching TRBD1 (6 bases). TRBV5-3 falls under the ORF class, with uncertain function. CDR3 length: 14 amino acids. Between the trimmed V and J ends, which lost 4 bases and 7 bases, there was a span of 17 bases. In DNA form, the CDR3 reads TGTGCCAGAAGCCTTTATCCAGGGGATTGTGAAGCTTTCTTT. It codes for CARSLYPGDCEAFF.

The gene calls are TRBV7-8 and TRBJ2-1; 9 nucleotides match TRBD2. Germline-derived CDR1 and CDR2 are SGHVS and FQNEAQ. The CDR3 sequence is 17 residues long. With 0 bases clipped from V and 7 bases from J, the junction kept 10 bases outside the gene matches. CDR3 sequence: CASSLAWRGGAGNEQFF. CDR3 DNA: TGTGCCAGCAGCTTAGCGTGGCGCGGGGGGGCGGGTAATGAGCAGTTCTTC.

The J gene is TRBJ1-1, the V gene TRBV29-1; a weak D match, TRBD1 (5 bases). V dropped 5 bases and J dropped 0 bases, with 13 bases sitting between them. The CDR3 length is 14 residues. Germline V gene lookup returns CDR1 SQVTM and CDR2 ANQGSEA. CDR3 DNA sequence: TGCAGCGTTAGATCCGGGACCATGAACACTGAAGCTTTCTTT. Residues: CSVRSGTMNTEAFF.

This chain connects TRBV30 to TRBJ2-2; 8 bases align to TRBD1. In germline, CDR1 is GTSNPN, CDR2 SVGIG (reference sequence). The CDR3 spans 14 residues. V lost 2 bases to trimming and J lost 4 bases; unmatched junction nucleotides: 3. CDR3 DNA sequence: TGTGCCTGGAGTCGGACAGGGCGCACCGGGGAGCTGTTTTTT. Translating gives CAWSRTGRTGELFF.

V is TRBV7-3 and J is TRBJ2-5; possibly TRBD1 for D (5 bases). This CDR3 has 15 amino acids. The ends were cut back, 1 base at V and 4 bases at J, with 13 bases in the middle. Germline CDR1 SGHTA, CDR2 FQGTGA. CDR3 sequence: CASSLRGQPGETQYF. The CDR3 DNA reads TGTGCCAGCAGCTTAAGGGGCCAACCCGGAGAGACCCAGTACTTC.

The genes are TRBV12-5 and TRBJ1-2, with D possibly matching TRBD1 (5 bases). Trimming shortened V by 5 bases and J by 7 bases, and 14 bases separated the two germline ends. Germline V gives CDR1 LGHNT, CDR2 FRNRAP. The CDR3 spans 13 residues. The CDR3 coding sequence is TGTGCTAGTGGTCCTGGCAGGGCAGGTGGCTACACCTTC. This codes for CASGPGRAGGYTF.

The rearrangement links TRBV5-8 to TRBJ2-5; 10 bases line up with TRBD2. The CDR3 has 16 residues. V gave up 4 bases and J gave up 1 base; unmatched junction bases: 7. The germline gives CDR1 SGHTS, CDR2 YDEGEE. The CDR3 DNA reads as TGTGCCAGCAGCCTCCGACTAGCGGGTTCCCAAGAGACCCAGTACTTC. This gives the protein CASSLRLAGSQETQYF.

The CDR3 loop reads CASREGTDSYEQYF. Written as DNA, the CDR3 is TGCGCCAGCAGAGAAGGGACGGATTCCTACGAGCAGTACTTC. The chain has TRBV5-1 and TRBJ2-7; tentatively, D is TRBD1 or TRBD2 (5 bases each). CDR1 SGHRS and CDR2 YFSETQ come from the germline V gene. The CDR3 sequence is 14 residues long. V shed 5 bases and J shed 1 base, with 13 bases lying between them.

The rearrangement links TRBV7-6 to TRBJ2-1; 9 bases map to TRBD2. From germline, CDR1 is SGHVS and CDR2 FNYEAQ. V shed 1 base, J shed 7 bases, and the junction held 8 bases outside the gene matches. This CDR3 spans 16 amino acids. Here the CDR3 reads CASSLGGAAGGNEQFF. The DNA for the CDR3 is TGTGCCAGCAGCTTAGGTGGCGCCGCGGGGGGGAATGAGCAGTTCTTC.

V is TRBV2 and J is TRBJ1-2; D ambiguous. Trimming pared 2 bases from V and 8 bases from J, leaving 9 bases between. Germline-derived CDR1 and CDR2 are SNHLY and FYNNEI. CDR3 length: 12 amino acids. CDR3 in amino acids: CASSEKGLGYTF. Written as DNA, the CDR3 is TGTGCCAGCAGTGAAAAAGGGTTGGGCTACACCTTC.

This chain uses TRBV13 with TRBJ1-6, with a possible D match to TRBD1 (5 bases). The CDR3 totals 14 residues. CDR1 is PRHDT and CDR2 is FYEKMQ in the germline V gene (reference sequence). V was clipped by 4 bases and J by 16 bases, with 20 bases between them. The DNA of the CDR3 is TGTGCCAGCAGCTCCCGGGACGGGCTAATTTCTCTCCACTTT. Protein: CASSSRDGLISLHF.

The chain couples TRBV12-3 or TRBV12-4 to TRBJ1-2; the D gene is possibly TRBD1 (6 bases). V was cut by 4 bases and J by 3 bases, with 9 bases left in between. This CDR3 is built from 13 residues. Here the CDR3 reads CASSSTGYYGYTF. The CDR3, as DNA: TGTGCCAGCAGTTCCACAGGGTACTATGGCTACACCTTC.

V gene TRBV18 combines with J gene TRBJ1-2, with 8 bases fitting TRBD1. Germline CDR1 is KGHSH and CDR2 is LQKENI. V lost 3 bases to trimming and J lost 6 bases; unmatched junction nucleotides: 9. This CDR3 region has 15 residues. The CDR3 sequence: CASSPIDRGENGYTF. In DNA form, the CDR3 reads TGTGCCAGCTCACCGATTGACAGGGGAGAGAATGGCTACACCTTC.

This chain joins TRBV30 and TRBJ1-2; D gene ambiguous. This CDR3 has 14 residues. V was pared by 0 bases and J by 1 base, with 9 bases between. Germline V gene lookup returns CDR1 GTSNPN and CDR2 SVGIG (reference sequence). CDR3 nucleotides: TGTGCCTGGAGTGTACTAGGGATTAACTATGGCTACACCTTC. It is translated as CAWSVLGINYGYTF. The complete variable domain, with remaining parts taken from reference TRBV30 and TRBJ1-2, reads SQTIHQWPATLVQPVGSPLSLECTVEGTSNPNLYWYRQAAGRGLQLLFYSVGIGQISSEVPQNLSASRPQDRQFILSSKKLLLSDSGFYLCAWSVLGINYGYTFGSGTRLTVV.

This clone was seen a handful of times. This chain connects TRBV11-2 to TRBJ1-5; 8 bases match TRBD1. The CDR3 has 13 amino acids. The junction had 3 bases not matched to a gene; V was cut back by 5 bases and J by 6 bases. Germline-derived CDR1 and CDR2 are SGHAT and FQNNGV. The CDR3 sequence is CASSPDRVQPQHF. CDR3 nucleotides: TGTGCCAGCAGCCCGGACAGGGTTCAGCCCCAGCATTTT.

This chain joins TRBV6-5 and TRBJ2-7; D might be TRBD2 (7 bases). Deletions cut 2 bases from V and 2 bases from J, with 10 bases between. The CDR3 has 14 residues. CDR1 MNHEY and CDR2 SVGAGI come from the germline V gene. CDR3 loop: CASSYGGGAYEQYF. The CDR3 nucleotides read TGTGCCAGCAGTTACGGAGGGGGGGCCTACGAGCAGTACTTC.

The chain carries TRBV11-3 and TRBJ1-1; the D gene is possibly TRBD1 (5 bases). Germline loops: CDR1 SGHNT, CDR2 YENEEA. The V and J ends lost 5 bases and 4 bases respectively, with 11 bases between them. The CDR3 sequence is 13 residues long. CDR3 sequence: CASSQERGTEAFF. CDR3 nucleotides: TGTGCCAGCAGCCAGGAGAGGGGCACTGAAGCTTTCTTT.

This clone was counted once. The V gene is TRBV30, the J gene TRBJ1-3; D may be TRBD1 (6 bases). Germline CDR1 and CDR2: GTSNPN and SVGIG (reference sequence). The V gene lost 5 bases and the J gene lost 0 bases, with 8 bases spanning the gap. The CDR3 covers 13 residues. The CDR3: CAWQGNSGNTIYF. For the CDR3, the DNA is TGTGCCTGGCAGGGGAACTCTGGAAACACCATATATTTT. Full variable domain (outside the CDR3, taken from reference TRBV30 and TRBJ1-3): SQTIHQWPATLVQPVGSPLSLECTVEGTSNPNLYWYRQAAGRGLQLLFYSVGIGQISSEVPQNLSASRPQDRQFILSSKKLLLSDSGFYLCAWQGNSGNTIYFGEGSWLTVV.

This chain joins TRBV3-1 (or the pseudogene TRBV3-2) and TRBJ2-5, with 9 bases fitting TRBD2. J lost 2 bases, V lost 7 bases, and 5 bases had no gene match. CDR3 size: 14 residues. Per the germline V gene, CDR1 is LGHDT and CDR2 is YNNKEL (reference sequence). DNA for the CDR3: TGTGCCAGCAATGAGCGGGGGGCTCAAGAGACCCAGTACTTC. As protein: CASNERGAQETQYF.

The gene calls are TRBV19 and TRBJ1-2; 8 nucleotides match TRBD1. The CDR3 runs to 15 residues. J gave up 4 bases and V 10 bases, and 14 bases lay outside the gene matches. Germline CDR1 and CDR2: LNHDA and SQIVND (reference sequence). As DNA, the CDR3 is TGTGCCACTAAGGGACAGGCCACTCTTGGCTATGGCTACACCTTC. Encoded protein: CATKGQATLGYGYTF.

The V and J genes are TRBV7-2 and TRBJ1-4; a possible D gene is TRBD1 (6 bases). V shed 5 bases and J shed 2 bases, with 9 bases lying between them. Germline CDR1 reads SGHTA; CDR2 reads FQGNSA. CDR3 length: 14 residues. The CDR3 is CASSTGTTNEKLFF. The CDR3, as DNA: TGTGCCAGCAGCACAGGGACTACTAATGAAAAACTGTTTTTT.

The V and J genes are TRBV7-3 and TRBJ2-1; 10 bases line up with TRBD2. CDR1 and CDR2 from the germline V gene are SGHTA and FQGTGA. Germline trimming cut 0 bases from V and 10 bases from J; bases unmatched to any gene: 12. The CDR3 has 17 residues. The CDR3 region has the DNA TGTGCCAGCAGCTTAACGGCCAGCGGGGGGGCGGCGGGGGAGCAGTTCTTC. This encodes CASSLTASGGAAGEQFF.